This TCR beta chain originates from a study of T cells in Graves' hyperthyroidism and ophthalmopathy (dated by TCRdb to between 2019 and 2020). A note on the overall study: Peripheral blood samples were taken at the time of initial diagnosis, prior to any treatment. A discovery cohort of roughly 100 patients, roughly 40 with Graves' ophthalmopathy and about 58 with stable Graves' hyperthyroidism, was used to find distinguishing TCR V-J signatures. Prospective prediction of ophthalmopathy was tested in an independent validation cohort of fewer than 20 hyperthyroidism patients and around 16 patients who later progressed to ophthalmopathy. For training and testing, the roughly 97 patients in the discovery cohort were randomly divided in a 7:3 ratio. The study also compared thyroid tissue and blood T-cell repertoires from a handful of Graves' hyperthyroidism patients. Following sampling, methimazole starting at 30 mg daily was given to hyperthyroidism patients, and high-dose intravenous methylprednisolone was given to ophthalmopathy patients. According to the paper, TCR Vbeta CDR3 sequencing was carried out on about 140 peripheral blood samples, which came from some 41 ophthalmopathy, under 80 hyperthyroidism and about 17 progressor patients. Findings and caveats that apply to the study as a whole: In cross-validation, a model built on a 13 V-J signature told ophthalmopathy apart from stable hyperthyroidism with 87.88% sensitivity and around 84% specificity, and in testing the same model reached 80%/75%. Blood samples also contained most of the expanded thyroid clonotypes (frequency above 0.001), which suggests that blood repertoires may reflect thyroid immune responses. Sample size was not statistically predetermined, and blinding of investigators to group allocation was not performed. During validation, the model predicted progression to ophthalmopathy a median of approximately 7 months ahead of onset, with around 71% sensitivity and almost 75% specificity.

At least ten counts were recorded for this clonotype. It has no known antigen specificity. No base qualities exist here, and no much larger clone lies one base off it. Including cysteine and phenylalanine, the CDR3 has 16 amino acids. Solely the CDR3 DNA is kept, with 48 bases framed from the first base. From a lookup of the germline V gene, CDR1 and CDR2 are SNHLY and FYNNEI. V is pruned by 6 bases and J by 2 bases, leaving 5 bases of the junction without a gene match. Amplification of TCR beta CDR3 regions was carried out from RNA transcripts. For the first round of RT-PCR on the TCR CDR3, the HTBI primer set was used together with the Qiagen OneStep RT-PCR kit. Libraries were constructed in a second round of multiplex PCR, after which size selection and purification were performed. Paired-end sequencing of the libraries was performed with 100 bp reads on an Illumina HiSeq2000. As for how the authors treated the data: SOAPnuke was used to process the raw data, removing reads that contained adapters or uncalled bases, had a mean Phred below 15, or lacked an exact match to the constant primer or identifier. COPE v1.2.5 was used to merge high-quality paired reads, and clonotypes were defined as unique nucleotide sequences. MiTCR v1.1 was used to align the clonotypes against IMGT TRBV, TRBD and TRBJ reference segments. The analysis included only V-J combinations with a frequency above 0.0001, which together covered 99.2% of the repertoires. A TCS score was defined as the ratio between F50 (clonal expansion) and ExV (chaos), using BLOSUM62-based TCRdist between CDR3 peptides within each V-J. Welch's t-statistics and random forest reduced 500 to 550 V-J features to about 13, which were used in a naive Bayes classifier (R e1071). Through fastp at Q25 and MiXCR, TCRdb rebuilt clones from the public reads, retaining in-frame beta chains. CDR3 protein duplicates are merged, each entry listing the most common genes and DNA. TCRdb, not the authors, supplied the V and J calls. Present in this sample are roughly 600,000 distinct CDR3 sequences, around 13% of which were seen just once. Jointly, the top ten make up approximately 13% of the sample.

Moderately to severely active disease, a Clinical Activity Score of at least 3, a NOSPECS grade of at least 4, and a duration under 3 months were present in ophthalmopathy patients. Any patient with an uncontrolled infection, another autoimmune disease, pregnancy or lactation was excluded. Diagnoses relied on clinical symptoms, serum thyroxine and TRAb, thyroid ultrasound and orbital computed tomography. Ficoll-Paque density gradient centrifugation was used to isolate PBMCs from approximately 10 ml of fresh peripheral blood. Total RNA was extracted with Trizol reagent, and quality was checked on an Agilent 2100 Bioanalyzer.

The sample consisted of blood. The TCR comes from a woman in her 50s with Graves' ophthalmopathy. The chain uses TRBV2 and TRBJ2-3; TRBD2 matches 13 bases in the middle. The DNA reads as follows: TGTGCCAGCAGAGGACTAGCGGGAGTATTCACAGATACGCAGTATTTT. Its protein reads: CASRGLAGVFTDTQYF.